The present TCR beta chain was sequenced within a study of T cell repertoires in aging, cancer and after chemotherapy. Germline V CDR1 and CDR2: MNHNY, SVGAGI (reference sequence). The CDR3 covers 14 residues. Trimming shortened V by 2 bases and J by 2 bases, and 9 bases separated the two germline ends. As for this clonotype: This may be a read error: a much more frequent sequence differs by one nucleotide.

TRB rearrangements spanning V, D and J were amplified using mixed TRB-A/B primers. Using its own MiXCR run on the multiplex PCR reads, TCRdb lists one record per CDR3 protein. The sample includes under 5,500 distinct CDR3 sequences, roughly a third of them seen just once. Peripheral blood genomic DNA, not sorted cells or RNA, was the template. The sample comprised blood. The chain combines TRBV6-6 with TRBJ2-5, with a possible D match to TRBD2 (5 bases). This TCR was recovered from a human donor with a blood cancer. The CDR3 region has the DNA TGTGCCAGCAGTTACACGGGGTGTCAAGAGACCCAGTACTTC. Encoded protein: CASSYTGCQETQYF.